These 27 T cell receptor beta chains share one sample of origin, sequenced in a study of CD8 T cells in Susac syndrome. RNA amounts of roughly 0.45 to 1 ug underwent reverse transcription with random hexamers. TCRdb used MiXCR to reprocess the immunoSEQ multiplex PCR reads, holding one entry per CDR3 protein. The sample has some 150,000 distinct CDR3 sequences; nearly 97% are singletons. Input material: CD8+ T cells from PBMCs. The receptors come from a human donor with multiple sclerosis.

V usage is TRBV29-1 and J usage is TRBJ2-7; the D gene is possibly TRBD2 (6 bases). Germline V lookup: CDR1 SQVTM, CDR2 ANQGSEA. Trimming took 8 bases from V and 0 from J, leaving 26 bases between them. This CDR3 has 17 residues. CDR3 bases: TGCAGCTTTCGAGGGCATCAAGAGGTCGGGGGCTCCTACGAGCAGTACTTC. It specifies CSFRGHQEVGGSYEQYF.

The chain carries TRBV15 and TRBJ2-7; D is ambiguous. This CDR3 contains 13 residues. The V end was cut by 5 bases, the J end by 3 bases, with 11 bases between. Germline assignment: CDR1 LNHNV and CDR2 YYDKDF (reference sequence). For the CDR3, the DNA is TGTGCCACCAGCCCCAGTATCTTCTACGAGCAGTACGTC. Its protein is CATSPSIFYEQYV.

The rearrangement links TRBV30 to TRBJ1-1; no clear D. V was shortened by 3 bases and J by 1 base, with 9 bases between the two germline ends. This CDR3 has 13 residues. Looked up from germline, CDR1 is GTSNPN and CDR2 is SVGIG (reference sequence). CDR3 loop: CAWRRTGNTEAFF. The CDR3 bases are TGTGCCTGGAGGCGGACCGGGAACACTGAAGCTTTCTTT.

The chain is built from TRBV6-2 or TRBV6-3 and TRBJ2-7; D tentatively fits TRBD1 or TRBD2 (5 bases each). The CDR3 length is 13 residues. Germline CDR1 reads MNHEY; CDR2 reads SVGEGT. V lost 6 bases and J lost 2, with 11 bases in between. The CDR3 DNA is TGTGCCAGCAGCCGCAGAGGGGCCTACGAGCAGTACGTC. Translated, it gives CASSRRGAYEQYV.

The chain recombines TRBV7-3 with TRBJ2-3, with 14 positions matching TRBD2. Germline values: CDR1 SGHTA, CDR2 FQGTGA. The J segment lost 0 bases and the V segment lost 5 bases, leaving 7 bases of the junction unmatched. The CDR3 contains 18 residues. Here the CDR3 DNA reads TGTGCCAGCAGCCGCGGACTAGCGGGGGGCCGGAGCACAGATACGCAGTATTTT. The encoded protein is CASSRGLAGGRSTDTQYF.

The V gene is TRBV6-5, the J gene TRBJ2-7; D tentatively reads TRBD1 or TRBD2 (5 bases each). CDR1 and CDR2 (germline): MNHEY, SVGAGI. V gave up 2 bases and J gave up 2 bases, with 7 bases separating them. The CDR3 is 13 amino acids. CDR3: CASSYRGPYEQYF. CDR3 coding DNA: TGTGCCAGCAGTTACAGGGGACCCTACGAGCAGTACTTC.

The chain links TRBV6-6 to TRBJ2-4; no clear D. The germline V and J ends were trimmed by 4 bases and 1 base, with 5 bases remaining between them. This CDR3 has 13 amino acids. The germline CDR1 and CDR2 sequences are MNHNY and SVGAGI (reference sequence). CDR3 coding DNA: TGTGCCAGCAGTTCCGGGGCCAAAAACATTCAGTACTTC. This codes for CASSSGAKNIQYF.

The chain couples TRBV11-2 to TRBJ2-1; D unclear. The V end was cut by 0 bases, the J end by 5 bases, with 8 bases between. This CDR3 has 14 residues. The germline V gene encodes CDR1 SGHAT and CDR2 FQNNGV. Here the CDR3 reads CASSLEPGHNEQFF. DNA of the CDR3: TGTGCCAGCAGCTTAGAACCCGGTCACAATGAGCAGTTCTTC.

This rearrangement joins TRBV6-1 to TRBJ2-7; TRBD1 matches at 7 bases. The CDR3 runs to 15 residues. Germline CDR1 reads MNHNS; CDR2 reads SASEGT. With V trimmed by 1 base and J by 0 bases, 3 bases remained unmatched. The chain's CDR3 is CASSEEGASSYEQYV. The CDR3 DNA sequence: TGTGCCAGCAGTGAAGAGGGGGCCAGCTCCTACGAGCAGTACGTC.

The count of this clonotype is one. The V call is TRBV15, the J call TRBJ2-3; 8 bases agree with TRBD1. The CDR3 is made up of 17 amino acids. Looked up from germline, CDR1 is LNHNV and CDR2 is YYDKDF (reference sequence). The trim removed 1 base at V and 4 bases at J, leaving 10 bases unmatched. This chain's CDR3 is CATSRGAGGILSDTQYF. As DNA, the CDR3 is TGTGCCACCAGCAGAGGTGCAGGGGGCATTCTATCAGATACGCAGTATTTT.

CDR3 sequence (DNA): TGTGCCAGCAGTACCCAGGGGAGTCCTTACAATGAGCAGTTCTTC. Residues: CASSTQGSPYNEQFF. This chain joins TRBV11-2 and TRBJ2-1, with a weak D call TRBD1 (6 bases). CDR3 length: 15 amino acids. Germline V lookup: CDR1 SGHAT, CDR2 FQNNGV. Between the trimmed V and J ends, which lost 6 bases and 4 bases, there was a span of 16 bases.

CDR3 DNA sequence: TGTGCCAGCAGCCCGACGTTCACAGGGGGGCCCACCTGGGAGACCCAGTACTTC. Its protein is CASSPTFTGGPTWETQYF. This chain joins TRBV7-6 and TRBJ2-5, with TRBD1 matching over 8 bases. V shed 5 bases and J 5 bases; nucleotides not matched to a gene: 19. There are 18 residues in the CDR3. Germline loops: CDR1 SGHVS, CDR2 FNYEAQ.

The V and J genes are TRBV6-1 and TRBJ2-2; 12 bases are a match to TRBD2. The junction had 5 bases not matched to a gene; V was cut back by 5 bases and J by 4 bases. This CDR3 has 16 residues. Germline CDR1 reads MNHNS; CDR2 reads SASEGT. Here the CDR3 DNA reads TGTGCCAGCAGTCTGCTAGCGGGGGGGATCACCGGGGAGCTGTTTTTT. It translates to CASSLLAGGITGELFF.

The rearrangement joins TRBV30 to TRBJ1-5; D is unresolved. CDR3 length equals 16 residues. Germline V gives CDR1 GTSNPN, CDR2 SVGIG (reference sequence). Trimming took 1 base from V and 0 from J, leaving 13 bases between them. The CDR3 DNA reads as TGTGCCTGGAGTGCTGAGACGGCCGGTAGCAATCAGCCCCAGCATTTT. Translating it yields CAWSAETAGSNQPQHF.

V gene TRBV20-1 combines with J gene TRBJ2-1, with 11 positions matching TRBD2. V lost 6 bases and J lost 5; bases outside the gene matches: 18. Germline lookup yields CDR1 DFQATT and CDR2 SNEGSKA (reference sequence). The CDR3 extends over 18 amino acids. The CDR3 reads CSATFSGGVRKYNNEQFF. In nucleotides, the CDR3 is TGCAGTGCCACGTTTAGCGGGGGGGTTCGAAAATACAACAATGAGCAGTTCTTC.

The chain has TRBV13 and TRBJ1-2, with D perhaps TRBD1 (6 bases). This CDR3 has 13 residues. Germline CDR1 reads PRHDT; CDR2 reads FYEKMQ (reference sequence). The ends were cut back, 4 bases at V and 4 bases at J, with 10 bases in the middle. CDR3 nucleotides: TGTGCCAGCAGCTCACAGGGTGCCTATGGCTACACCTTC. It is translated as CASSSQGAYGYTF.

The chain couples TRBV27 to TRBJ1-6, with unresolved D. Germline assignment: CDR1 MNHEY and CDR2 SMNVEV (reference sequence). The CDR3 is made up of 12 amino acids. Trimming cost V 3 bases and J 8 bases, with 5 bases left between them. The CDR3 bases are TGTGCCAGCAGTTTTCCAGATTCACCCCTCCACTTT. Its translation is CASSFPDSPLHF.

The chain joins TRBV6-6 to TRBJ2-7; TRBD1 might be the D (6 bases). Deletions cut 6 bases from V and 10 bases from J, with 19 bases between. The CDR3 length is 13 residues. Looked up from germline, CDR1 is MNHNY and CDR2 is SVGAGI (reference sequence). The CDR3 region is CASSTDRRQAQYF. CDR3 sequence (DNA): TGTGCCAGCAGCACCGACAGGCGTCAGGCCCAGTACTTC.

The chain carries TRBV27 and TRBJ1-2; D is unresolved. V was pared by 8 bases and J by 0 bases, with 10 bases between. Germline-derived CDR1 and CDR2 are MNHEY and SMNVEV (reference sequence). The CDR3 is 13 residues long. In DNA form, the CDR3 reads TGTGCCAGCGGAACTACAGCTAACTATGGCTACACCTTC. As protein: CASGTTANYGYTF.

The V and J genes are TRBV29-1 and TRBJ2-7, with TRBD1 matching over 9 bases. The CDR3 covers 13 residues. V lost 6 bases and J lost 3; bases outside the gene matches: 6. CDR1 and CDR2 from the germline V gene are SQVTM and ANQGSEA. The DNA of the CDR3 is TGCAGCGTCCCCGGGACAGGGATCTACGAGCAGTACTTC. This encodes CSVPGTGIYEQYF.

The CDR3 DNA is TGTGCCAGCAGTCTGGGACAGCTTGGACTCTATGGCTACACCTTC. Amino acids: CASSLGQLGLYGYTF. This rearrangement joins TRBV27 to TRBJ1-2, with 7 bases that match TRBD1. The V gene's germline CDR1 is MNHEY and CDR2 SMNVEV (reference sequence). The CDR3 has 15 amino acids. The junction had 10 bases not matched to a gene; V was cut back by 5 bases and J by 4 bases.

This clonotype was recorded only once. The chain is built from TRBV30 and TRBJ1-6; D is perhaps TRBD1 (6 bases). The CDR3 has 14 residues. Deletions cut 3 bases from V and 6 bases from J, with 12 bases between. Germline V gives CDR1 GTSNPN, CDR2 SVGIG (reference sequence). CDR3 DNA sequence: TGTGCCTGGAGCCCCGGGACAAGTAATTCACCCCTCCACTTT. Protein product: CAWSPGTSNSPLHF. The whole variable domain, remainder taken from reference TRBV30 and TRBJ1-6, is SQTIHQWPATLVQPVGSPLSLECTVEGTSNPNLYWYRQAAGRGLQLLFYSVGIGQISSEVPQNLSASRPQDRQFILSSKKLLLSDSGFYLCAWSPGTSNSPLHFGNGTRLTVT.

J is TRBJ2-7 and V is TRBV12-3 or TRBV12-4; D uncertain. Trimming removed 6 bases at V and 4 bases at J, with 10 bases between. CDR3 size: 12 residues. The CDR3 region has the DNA TGTGCCAGCAGGCGTTACGGGTACGAGCAGTACTTC. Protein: CASRRYGYEQYF.

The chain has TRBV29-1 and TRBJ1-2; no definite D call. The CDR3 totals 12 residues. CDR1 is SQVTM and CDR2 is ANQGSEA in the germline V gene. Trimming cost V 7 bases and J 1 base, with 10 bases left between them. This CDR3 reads CSAGDFNYGYTF. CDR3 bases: TGCAGCGCAGGAGACTTTAACTATGGCTACACCTTC.

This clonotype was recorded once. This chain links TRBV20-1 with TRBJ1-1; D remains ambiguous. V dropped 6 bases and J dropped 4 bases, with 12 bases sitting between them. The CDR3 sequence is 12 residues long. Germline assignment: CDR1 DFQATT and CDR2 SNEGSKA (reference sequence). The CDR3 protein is CSAATKSTEAFF. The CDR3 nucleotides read TGCAGTGCCGCGACGAAGAGCACTGAAGCTTTCTTT.

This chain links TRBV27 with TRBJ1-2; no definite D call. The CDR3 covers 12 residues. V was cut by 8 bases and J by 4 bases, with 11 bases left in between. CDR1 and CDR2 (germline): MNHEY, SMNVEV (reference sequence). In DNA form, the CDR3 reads TGTGCCAGCTCCCCGGACGGCTATGGCTACACCTTC. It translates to CASSPDGYGYTF.

CDR3 sequence reads: CSAHRDSPLETQYF. The CDR3, as DNA: TGCAGTGCTCACCGGGACAGCCCTTTGGAGACCCAGTACTTC. V usage is TRBV20-1 and J usage is TRBJ2-5, with 7 positions matching TRBD1. The germline V gene encodes CDR1 DFQATT and CDR2 SNEGSKA (reference sequence). V was pared by 5 bases and J by 5 bases, with 11 bases of the junction left unmatched. The CDR3 length is 14 residues.